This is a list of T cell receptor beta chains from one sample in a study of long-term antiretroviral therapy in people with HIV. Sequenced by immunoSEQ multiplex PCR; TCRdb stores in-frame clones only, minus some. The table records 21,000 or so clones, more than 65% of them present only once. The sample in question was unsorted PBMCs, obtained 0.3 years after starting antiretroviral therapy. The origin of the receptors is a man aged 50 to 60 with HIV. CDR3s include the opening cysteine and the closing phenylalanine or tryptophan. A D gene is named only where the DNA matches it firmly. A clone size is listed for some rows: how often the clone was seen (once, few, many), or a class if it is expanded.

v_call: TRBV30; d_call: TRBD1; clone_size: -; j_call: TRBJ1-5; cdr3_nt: TGTGCCTGGAGTCCGACAGGGCGCAATCAGCCCCAGCATTTT; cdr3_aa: CAWSPTGRNQPQHF
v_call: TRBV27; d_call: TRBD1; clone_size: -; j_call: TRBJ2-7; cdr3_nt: TGTGCCAGCAGTTACGACCAGGGGGCTTCCTACGAGCAGTACTTC; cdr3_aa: CASSYDQGASYEQYF
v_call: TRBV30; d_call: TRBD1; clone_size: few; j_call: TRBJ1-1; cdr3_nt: TGTGCCTGGAGCCCCGACAGGGGGCGTGAGGGTGAAGCTTTCTTT; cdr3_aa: CAWSPDRGREGEAFF
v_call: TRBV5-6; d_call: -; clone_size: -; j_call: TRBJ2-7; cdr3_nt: TGTGCCAGCAGCTTGGGAGGGTACGGCTCCTACGAGCAGTACTTC; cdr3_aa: CASSLGGYGSYEQYF
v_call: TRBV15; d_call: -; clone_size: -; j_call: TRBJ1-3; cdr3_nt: TGTGCCACCAGCAGAGGGACAGTCTCTGGAAACACCATATATTTT; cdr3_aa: CATSRGTVSGNTIYF
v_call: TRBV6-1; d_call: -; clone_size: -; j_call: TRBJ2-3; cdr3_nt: TGTGCCAGCGGGCCCCGTTCGCACATGGATACGCAGTATTTT; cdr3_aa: CASGPRSHMDTQYF
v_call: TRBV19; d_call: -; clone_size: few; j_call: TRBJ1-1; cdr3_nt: TGTGCCAGTAGTGTCAGCAGGGAGGTGAACACTGAAGCTTTCTTT; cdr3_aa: CASSVSREVNTEAFF
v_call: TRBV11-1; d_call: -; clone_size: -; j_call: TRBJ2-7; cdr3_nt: TGTGCCAGCAGCTCCCAAGAGGCCGAGCAGTACTTC; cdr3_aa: CASSSQEAEQYF
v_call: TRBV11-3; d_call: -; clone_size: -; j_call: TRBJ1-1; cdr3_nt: TGTGCCAGCAGCTCATACAGGGACACTGAAGCTTTCTTT; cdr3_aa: CASSSYRDTEAFF
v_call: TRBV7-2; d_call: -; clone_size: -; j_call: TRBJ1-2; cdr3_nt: TGTGCCAGCAGCTTAGGTCAGGGCAGGGGAGGCTACACCTTC; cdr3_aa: CASSLGQGRGGYTF
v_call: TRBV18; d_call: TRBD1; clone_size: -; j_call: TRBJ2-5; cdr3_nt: TGTGCCAGCTCGCCGTCCGGACAGGGGGTCGAGACCCAGTACTTC; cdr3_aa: CASSPSGQGVETQYF
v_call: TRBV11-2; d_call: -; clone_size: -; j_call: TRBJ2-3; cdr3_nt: TGTGCCAGCAGCCTGGGACAAGGGACAGATACGCAGTATTTT; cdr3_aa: CASSLGQGTDTQYF
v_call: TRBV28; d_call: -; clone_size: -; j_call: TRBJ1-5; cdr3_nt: TGTGCCAGCAGTGAATTTCGGGAGCAGCCCCAGCATTTT; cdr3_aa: CASSEFREQPQHF
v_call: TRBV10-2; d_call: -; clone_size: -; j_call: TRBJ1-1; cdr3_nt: TGCGCCAGCAAGGTGCGCGCTGAAGCTTTCTTT; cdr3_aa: CASKVRAEAFF
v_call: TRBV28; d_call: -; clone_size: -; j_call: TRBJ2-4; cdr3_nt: TGTGCCAGCAGTCATAAGGGGGGATTAGCCAAAAACATTCAGTACTTC; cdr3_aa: CASSHKGGLAKNIQYF
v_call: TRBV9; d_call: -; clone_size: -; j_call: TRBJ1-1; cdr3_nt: TGTGCCAGCAGCCCGGGCCAGGGAACTGAAGCTTTCTTT; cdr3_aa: CASSPGQGTEAFF
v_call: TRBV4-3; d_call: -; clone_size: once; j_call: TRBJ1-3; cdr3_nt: TGCGCCAGCAGCCAAACATTGGGTTCTGGAAACACCATATATTTT; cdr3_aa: CASSQTLGSGNTIYF
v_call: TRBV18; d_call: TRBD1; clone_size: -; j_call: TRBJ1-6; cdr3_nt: TGTGCCAGCTCGCAGCAGGGGGGGTCCTATAATTCACCCCTCCACTTT; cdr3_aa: CASSQQGGSYNSPLHF
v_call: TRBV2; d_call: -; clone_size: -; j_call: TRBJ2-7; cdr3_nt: TGTGCCAGCAGCTACGGGACACCGAGTACCTACGAGCAGTACTTC; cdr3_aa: CASSYGTPSTYEQYF
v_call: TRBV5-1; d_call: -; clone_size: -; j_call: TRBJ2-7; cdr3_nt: TGCGCCAGCAGCTTGGCCCCAGCCAGGGACTACGAGCAGTACTTC; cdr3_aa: CASSLAPARDYEQYF
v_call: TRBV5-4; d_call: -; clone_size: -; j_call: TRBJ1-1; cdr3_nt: TGTGCCAGCAGCCTTACTGGGGGTGGGATAGACACTGAAGCTTTCTTT; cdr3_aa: CASSLTGGGIDTEAFF
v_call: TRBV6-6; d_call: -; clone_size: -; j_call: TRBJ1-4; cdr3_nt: TGTGCCAGCAGTTACAGAGCAACTAATGAAAAACTGTTTTTT; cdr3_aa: CASSYRATNEKLFF
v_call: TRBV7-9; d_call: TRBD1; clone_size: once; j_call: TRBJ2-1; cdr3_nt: TGTGCCACCACTTACAGGGGGTATTACAATGAGCAGTTCTTC; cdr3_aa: CATTYRGYYNEQFF
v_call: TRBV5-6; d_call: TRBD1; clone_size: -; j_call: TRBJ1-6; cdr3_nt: TGTGCCAGCAGCCCTTCCCGGGACAGGAGAAGGCCCTATAATTCACCCCTCCACTTT; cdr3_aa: CASSPSRDRRRPYNSPLHF